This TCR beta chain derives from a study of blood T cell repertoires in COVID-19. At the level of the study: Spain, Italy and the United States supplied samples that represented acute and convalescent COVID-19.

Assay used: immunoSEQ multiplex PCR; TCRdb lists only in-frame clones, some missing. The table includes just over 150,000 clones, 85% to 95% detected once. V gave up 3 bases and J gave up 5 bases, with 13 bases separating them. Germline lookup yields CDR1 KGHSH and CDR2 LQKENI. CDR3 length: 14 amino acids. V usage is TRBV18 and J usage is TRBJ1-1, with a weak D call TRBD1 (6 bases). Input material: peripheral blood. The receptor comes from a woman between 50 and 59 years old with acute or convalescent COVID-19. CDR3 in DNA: TGTGCCAGCTCACCTAAGGGGGAGGGAACTGAAGCTTTCTTT. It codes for CASSPKGEGTEAFF.